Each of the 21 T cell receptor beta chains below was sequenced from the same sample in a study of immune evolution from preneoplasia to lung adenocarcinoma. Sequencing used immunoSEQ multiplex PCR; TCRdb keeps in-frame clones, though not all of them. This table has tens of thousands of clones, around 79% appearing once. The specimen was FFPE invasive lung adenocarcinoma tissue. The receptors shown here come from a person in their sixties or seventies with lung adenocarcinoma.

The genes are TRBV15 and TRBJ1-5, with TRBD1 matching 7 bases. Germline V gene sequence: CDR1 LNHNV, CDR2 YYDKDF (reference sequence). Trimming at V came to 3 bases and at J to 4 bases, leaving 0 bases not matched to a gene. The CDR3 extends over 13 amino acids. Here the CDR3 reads CATSRDRNQPQHF. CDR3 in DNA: TGTGCCACCAGCAGGGACAGGAATCAGCCCCAGCATTTT.

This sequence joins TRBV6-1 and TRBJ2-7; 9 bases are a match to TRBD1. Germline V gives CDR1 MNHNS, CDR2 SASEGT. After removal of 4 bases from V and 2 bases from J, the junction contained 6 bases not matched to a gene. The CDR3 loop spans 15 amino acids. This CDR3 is CASSATGGLTYEQYF. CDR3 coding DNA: TGTGCCAGCAGTGCCACAGGGGGCTTGACCTACGAGCAGTACTTC.

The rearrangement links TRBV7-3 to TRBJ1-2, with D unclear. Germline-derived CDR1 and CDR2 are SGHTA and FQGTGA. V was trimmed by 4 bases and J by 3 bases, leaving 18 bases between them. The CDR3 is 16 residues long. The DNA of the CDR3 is TGTGCCAGCAGCTCCACGGGCGGAGGTTCCTACTATGGCTACACCTTC. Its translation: CASSSTGGGSYYGYTF.

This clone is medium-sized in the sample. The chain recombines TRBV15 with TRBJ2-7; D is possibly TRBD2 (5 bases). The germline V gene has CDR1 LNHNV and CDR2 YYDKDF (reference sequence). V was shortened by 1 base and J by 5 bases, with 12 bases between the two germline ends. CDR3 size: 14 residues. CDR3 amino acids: CATSRVGLGDEQYF. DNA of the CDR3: TGTGCCACCAGCAGAGTAGGACTGGGCGACGAGCAGTACTTC.

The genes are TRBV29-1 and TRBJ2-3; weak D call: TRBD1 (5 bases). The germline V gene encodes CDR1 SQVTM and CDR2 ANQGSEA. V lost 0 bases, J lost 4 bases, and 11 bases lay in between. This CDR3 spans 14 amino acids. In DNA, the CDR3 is TGCAGCGTTGAAGATAGCAGGGCTCCAGATACGCAGTATTTT. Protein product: CSVEDSRAPDTQYF.

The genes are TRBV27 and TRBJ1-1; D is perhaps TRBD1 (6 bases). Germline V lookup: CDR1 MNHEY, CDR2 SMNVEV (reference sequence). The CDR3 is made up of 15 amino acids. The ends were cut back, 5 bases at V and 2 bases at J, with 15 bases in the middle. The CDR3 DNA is TGTGCCAGCAGTCCACACAGGGTAGGAAACACTGAAGCTTTCTTT. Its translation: CASSPHRVGNTEAFF.

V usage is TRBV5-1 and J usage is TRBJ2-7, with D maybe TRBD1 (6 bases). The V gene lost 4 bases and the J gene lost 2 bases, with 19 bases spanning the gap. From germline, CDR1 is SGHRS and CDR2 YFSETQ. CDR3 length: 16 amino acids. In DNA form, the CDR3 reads TGCGCCAGCAGCCCCCTCACAGGGACCGGCACCTACGAGCAGTACTTC. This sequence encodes CASSPLTGTGTYEQYF.

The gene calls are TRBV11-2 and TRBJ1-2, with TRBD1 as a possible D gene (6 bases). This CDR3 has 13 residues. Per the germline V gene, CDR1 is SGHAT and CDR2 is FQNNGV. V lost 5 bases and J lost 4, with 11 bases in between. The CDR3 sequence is CASSDRQAYGYTF. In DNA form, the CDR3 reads TGTGCCAGCAGCGATCGACAGGCCTATGGCTACACCTTC.

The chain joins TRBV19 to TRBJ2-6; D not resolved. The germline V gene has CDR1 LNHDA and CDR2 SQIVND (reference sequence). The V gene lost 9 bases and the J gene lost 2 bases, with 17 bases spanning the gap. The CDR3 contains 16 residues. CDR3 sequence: CASHIRGSPGANVLTF. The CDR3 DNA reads TGTGCCAGCCACATACGAGGAAGTCCTGGGGCCAACGTCCTGACTTTC.

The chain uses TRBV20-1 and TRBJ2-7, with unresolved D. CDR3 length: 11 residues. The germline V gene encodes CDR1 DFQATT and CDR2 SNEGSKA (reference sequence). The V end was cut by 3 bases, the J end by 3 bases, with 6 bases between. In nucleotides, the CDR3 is TGCAGTGCTAGCCCGATCTACGAGCAGTACTTC. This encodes CSASPIYEQYF.

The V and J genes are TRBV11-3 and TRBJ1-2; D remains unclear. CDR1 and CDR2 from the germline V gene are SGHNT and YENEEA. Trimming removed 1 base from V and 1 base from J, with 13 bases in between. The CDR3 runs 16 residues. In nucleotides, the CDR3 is TGTGCCAGCAGCTTAGGGGCAGACCTGCTTAACTATGGCTACACCTTC. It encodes CASSLGADLLNYGYTF.

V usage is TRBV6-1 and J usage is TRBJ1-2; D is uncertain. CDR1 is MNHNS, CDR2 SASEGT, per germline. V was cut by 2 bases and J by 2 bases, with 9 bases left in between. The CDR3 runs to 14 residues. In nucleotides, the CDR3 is TGTGCCAGCAGTGAATACACACGGAACTATGGCTACACCTTC. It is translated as CASSEYTRNYGYTF.

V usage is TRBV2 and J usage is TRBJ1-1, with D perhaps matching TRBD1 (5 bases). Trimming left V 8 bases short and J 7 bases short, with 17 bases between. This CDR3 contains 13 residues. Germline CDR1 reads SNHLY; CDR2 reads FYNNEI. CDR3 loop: CASCCGRAGEAFF. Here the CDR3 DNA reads TGTGCCAGCTGCTGTGGCAGGGCAGGTGAAGCTTTCTTT.

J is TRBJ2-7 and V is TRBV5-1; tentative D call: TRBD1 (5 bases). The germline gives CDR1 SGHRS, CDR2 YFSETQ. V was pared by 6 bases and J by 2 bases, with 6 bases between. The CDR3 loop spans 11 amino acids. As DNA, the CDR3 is TGCGCCAGCAAGGGGACCTACGAGCAGTACTTC. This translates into CASKGTYEQYF.

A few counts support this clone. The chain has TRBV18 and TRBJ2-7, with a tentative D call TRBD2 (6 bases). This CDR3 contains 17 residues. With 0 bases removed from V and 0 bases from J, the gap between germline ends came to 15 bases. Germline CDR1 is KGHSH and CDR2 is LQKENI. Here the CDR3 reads CASSPPGAGASSYEQYF. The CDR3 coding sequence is TGTGCCAGCTCACCACCGGGAGCGGGTGCTAGCTCCTACGAGCAGTACTTC.

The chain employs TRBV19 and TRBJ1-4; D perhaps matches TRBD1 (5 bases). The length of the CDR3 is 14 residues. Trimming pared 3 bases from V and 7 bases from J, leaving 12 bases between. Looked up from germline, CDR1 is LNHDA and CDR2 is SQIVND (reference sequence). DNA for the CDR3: TGTGCCAGTAGTATCGCCCGGGGGACTGAAAAACTGTTTTTT. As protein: CASSIARGTEKLFF.

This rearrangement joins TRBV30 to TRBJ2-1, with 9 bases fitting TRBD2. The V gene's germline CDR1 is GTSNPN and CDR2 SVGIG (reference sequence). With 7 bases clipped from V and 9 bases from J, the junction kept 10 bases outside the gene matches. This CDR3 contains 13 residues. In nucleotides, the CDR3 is TGTGCCTTGGACCTTAGCGGGAGTGGTGAGCAGTTCTTC. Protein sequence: CALDLSGSGEQFF.

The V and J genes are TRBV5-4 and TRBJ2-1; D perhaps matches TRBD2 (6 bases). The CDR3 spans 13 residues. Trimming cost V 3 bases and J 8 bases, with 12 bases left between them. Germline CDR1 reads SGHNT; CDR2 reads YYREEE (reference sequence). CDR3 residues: CASSWRAGDEQFF. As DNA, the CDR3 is TGTGCCAGCAGCTGGAGGGCCGGGGATGAGCAGTTCTTC.

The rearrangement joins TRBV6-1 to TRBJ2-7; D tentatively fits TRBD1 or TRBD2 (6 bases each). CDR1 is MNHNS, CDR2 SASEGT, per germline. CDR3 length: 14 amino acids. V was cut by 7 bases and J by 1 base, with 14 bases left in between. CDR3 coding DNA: TGTGCCAGCATGGAGGGGGACTTATCCTACGAGCAGTACTTC. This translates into CASMEGDLSYEQYF.

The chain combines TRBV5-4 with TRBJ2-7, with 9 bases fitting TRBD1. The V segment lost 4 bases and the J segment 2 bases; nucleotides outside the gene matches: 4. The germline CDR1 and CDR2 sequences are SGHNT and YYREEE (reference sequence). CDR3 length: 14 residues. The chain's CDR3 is CASSRTGVPYEQYF. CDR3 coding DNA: TGTGCCAGCAGCCGGACAGGGGTCCCCTACGAGCAGTACTTC.

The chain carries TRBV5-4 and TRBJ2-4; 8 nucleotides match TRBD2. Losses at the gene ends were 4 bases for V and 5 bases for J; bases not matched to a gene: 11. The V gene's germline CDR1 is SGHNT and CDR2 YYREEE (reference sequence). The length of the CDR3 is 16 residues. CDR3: CASSHGGARGENIQYF. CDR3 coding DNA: TGTGCCAGCAGCCACGGGGGGGCCAGAGGCGAAAACATTCAGTACTTC.